The rows below give T cell receptor beta chains drawn from one sample of a study of metastatic and nonmetastatic thyroid tumors. TCRdb reanalyzed the PCR reads via MiXCR. The sample includes about 85,000 clones, approximately 9% seen only once; the top ten take around 9.2%. The sample consisted of blood. The source is a female donor with papillary thyroid cancer or a benign thyroid nodule (not recorded which). Some clones in this sample may be carry-over from other donors' samples. Each CDR3 is given with its conserved first and last residue. A D gene is named only where the DNA matches it firmly.

CDR3: CASSPGQGNTEAFF
D: TRBD1
V: TRBV18
J: TRBJ1-1

CDR3: CASRKGAGTLEQYF
D: NA
V: TRBV5-6
J: TRBJ2-7

CDR3: CASSFRTGLALDTQYF
D: TRBD2
V: TRBV5-1
J: TRBJ2-3

CDR3: CASSDGVNTEAFF
D: NA
V: TRBV2
J: TRBJ1-1

CDR3: CASSLFRGESYEQYF
D: NA
V: TRBV11-1
J: TRBJ2-7

CDR3: CASSYSPAAGGRTGELFF
D: TRBD2
V: TRBV6-6
J: TRBJ2-2

CDR3: CASSPNSYEQYF
D: NA
V: TRBV12-3/TRBV12-4
J: TRBJ2-7

CDR3: CASSDGGLGRETQYF
D: NA
V: TRBV11-2
J: TRBJ2-5

CDR3: CASEKTRDEQFF
D: NA
V: TRBV2
J: TRBJ2-1

CDR3: CASSLAQYSPLHF
D: NA
V: TRBV11-2
J: TRBJ1-6